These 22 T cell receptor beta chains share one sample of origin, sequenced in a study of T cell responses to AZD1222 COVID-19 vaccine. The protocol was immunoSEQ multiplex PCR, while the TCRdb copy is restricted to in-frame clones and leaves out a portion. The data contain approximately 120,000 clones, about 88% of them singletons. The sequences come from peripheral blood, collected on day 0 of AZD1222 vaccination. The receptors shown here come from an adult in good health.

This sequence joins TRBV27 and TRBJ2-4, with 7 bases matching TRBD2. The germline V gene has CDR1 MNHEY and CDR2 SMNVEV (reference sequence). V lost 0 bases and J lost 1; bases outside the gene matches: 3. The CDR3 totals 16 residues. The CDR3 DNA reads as TGTGCCAGCAGTTTATCGGGGCGGGGGGCCAAAAACATTCAGTACTTC. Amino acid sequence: CASSLSGRGAKNIQYF.

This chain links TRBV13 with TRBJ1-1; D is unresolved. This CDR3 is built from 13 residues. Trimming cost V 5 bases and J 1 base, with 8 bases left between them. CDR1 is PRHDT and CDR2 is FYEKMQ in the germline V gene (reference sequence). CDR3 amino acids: CASSPLRNTEAFF. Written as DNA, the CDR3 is TGTGCCAGCAGCCCCCTCAGGAACACTGAAGCTTTCTTT. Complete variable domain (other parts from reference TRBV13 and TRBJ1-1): AAGVIQSPRHLIKEKRETATLKCYPIPRHDTVYWYQQGPGQDPQFLISFYEKMQSDKGSIPDRFSAQQFSDYHSELNMSSLELGDSALYFCASSPLRNTEAFFGQGTRLTVV.

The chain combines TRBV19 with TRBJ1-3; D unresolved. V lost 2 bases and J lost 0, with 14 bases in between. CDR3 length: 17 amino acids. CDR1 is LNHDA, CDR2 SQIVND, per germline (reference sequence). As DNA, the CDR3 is TGTGCCAGTAGTATAATGGCCACGCCGATCTCTGGAAACACCATATATTTT. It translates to CASSIMATPISGNTIYF.

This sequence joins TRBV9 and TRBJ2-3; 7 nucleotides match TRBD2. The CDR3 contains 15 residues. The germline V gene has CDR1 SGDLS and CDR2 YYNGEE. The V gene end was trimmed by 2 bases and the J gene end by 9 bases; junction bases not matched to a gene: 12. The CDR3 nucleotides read TGTGCCAGCAGCGTGGCTAGCGGTCGGTTGGGAACGCAGTATTTT. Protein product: CASSVASGRLGTQYF. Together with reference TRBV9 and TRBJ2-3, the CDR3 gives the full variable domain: DSGVTQTPKHLITATGQRVTLRCSPRSGDLSVYWYQQSLDQGLQFLIQYYNGEERAKGNILERFSAQQFPDLHSELNLSSLELGDSALYFCASSVASGRLGTQYFGPGTRLTVL.

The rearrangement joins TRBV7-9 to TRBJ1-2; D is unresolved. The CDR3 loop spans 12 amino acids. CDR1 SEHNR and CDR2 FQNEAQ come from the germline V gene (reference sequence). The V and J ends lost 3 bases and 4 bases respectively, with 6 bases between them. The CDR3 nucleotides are TGTGCCAGCAGCTTTGAGCTCTATGGCTACACCTTC. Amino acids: CASSFELYGYTF.

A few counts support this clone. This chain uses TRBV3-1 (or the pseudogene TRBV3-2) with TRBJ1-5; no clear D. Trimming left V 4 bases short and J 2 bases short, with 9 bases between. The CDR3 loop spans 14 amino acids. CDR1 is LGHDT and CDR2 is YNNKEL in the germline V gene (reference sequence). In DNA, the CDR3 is TGTGCCAGCAGCCCTGGGCAGGGCAATCAGCCCCAGCATTTT. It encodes CASSPGQGNQPQHF.

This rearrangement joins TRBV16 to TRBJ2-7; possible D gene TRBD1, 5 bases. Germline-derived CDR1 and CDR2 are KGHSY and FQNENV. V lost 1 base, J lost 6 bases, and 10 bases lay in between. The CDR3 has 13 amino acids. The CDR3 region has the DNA TGTGCCAGCAGCCAATTCTCCAGGGCCGAGCAGTACTTC. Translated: CASSQFSRAEQYF.

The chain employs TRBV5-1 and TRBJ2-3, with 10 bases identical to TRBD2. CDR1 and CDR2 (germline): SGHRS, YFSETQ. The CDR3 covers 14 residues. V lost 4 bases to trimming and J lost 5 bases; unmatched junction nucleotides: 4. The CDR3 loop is CASSPRLAGDTQYF. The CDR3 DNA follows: TGCGCCAGCAGCCCTCGACTAGCGGGAGATACGCAGTATTTT.

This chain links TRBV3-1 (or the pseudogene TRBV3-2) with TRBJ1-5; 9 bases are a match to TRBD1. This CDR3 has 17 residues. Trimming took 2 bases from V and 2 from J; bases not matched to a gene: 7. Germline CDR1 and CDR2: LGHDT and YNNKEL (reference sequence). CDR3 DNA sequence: TGTGCCAGCAGCCAAAGGGACAGGGCGATTGGCAATCAGCCCCAGCATTTT. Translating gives CASSQRDRAIGNQPQHF.

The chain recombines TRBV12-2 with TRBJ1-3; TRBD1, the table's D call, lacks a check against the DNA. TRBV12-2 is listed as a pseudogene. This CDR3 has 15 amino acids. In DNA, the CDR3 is TGTGCAAGTCGCCCCCGGGACAGCTCTGGAAACACCATATATTTT. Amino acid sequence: CASRPRDSSGNTIYF.

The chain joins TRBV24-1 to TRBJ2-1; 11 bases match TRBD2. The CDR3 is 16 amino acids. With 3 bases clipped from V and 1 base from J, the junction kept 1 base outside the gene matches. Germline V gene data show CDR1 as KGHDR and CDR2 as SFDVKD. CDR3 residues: CATSDPSGRSYNEQFF. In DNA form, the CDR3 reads TGTGCCACCAGTGATCCTAGCGGGAGGTCCTACAATGAGCAGTTCTTC.

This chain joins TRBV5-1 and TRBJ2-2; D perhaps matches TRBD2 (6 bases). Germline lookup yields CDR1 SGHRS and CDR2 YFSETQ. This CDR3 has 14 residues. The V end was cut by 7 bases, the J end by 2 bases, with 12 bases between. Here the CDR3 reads CASRRDSNTGELFF. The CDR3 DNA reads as TGCGCCAGCCGGCGGGACTCCAACACCGGGGAGCTGTTTTTT. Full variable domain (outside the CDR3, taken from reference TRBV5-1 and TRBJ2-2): KAGVTQTPRYLIKTRGQQVTLSCSPISGHRSVSWYQQTPGQGLQFLFEYFSETQRNKGNFPGRFSGRQFSNSRSEMNVSTLELGDSALYLCASRRDSNTGELFFGEGSRLTVL.

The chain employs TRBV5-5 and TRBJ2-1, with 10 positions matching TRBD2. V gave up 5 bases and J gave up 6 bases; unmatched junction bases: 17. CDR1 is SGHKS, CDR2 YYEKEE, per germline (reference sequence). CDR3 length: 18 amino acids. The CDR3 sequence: CASRPTRESGRVLNEQFF. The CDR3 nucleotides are TGTGCCAGCAGGCCCACAAGGGAGAGCGGGAGGGTTCTCAATGAGCAGTTCTTC. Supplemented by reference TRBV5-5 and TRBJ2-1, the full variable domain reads DAGVTQSPTHLIKTRGQQVTLRCSPISGHKSVSWYQQVLGQGPQFIFQYYEKEERGRGNFPDRFSARQFPNYSSELNVNALLLGDSALYLCASRPTRESGRVLNEQFFGPGTRLTVL.

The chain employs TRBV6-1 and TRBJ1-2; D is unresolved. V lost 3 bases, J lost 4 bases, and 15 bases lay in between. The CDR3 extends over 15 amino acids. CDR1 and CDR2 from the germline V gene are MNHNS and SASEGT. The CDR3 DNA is TGTGCCAGCAGTGACCCAGGAAAGCGGGGCTATGGCTACACCTTC. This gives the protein CASSDPGKRGYGYTF.

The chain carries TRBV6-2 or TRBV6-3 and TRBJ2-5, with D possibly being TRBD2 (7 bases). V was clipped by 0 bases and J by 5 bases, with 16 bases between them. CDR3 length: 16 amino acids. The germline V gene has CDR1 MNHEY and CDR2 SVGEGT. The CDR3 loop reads CASSYSLPGGRETQYF. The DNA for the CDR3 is TGTGCCAGCAGTTACTCGCTACCGGGGGGCCGTGAGACCCAGTACTTC.

The CDR3 nucleotides read TGTGCCAGCAGCCCCCGCAGGGATTATAATGAAAAACTGTTTTTT. Translating it yields CASSPRRDYNEKLFF. The chain has TRBV7-8 and TRBJ1-4; maybe TRBD1 (5 bases). Trimming left V 5 bases short and J 4 bases short, with 14 bases between. The CDR3 consists of 15 residues. In germline, CDR1 is SGHVS, CDR2 FQNEAQ.

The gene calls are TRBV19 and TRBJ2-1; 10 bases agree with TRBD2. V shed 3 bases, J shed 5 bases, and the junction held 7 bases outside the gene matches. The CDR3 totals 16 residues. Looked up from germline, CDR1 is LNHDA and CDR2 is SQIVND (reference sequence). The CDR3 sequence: CASSIILAGGHNEQFF. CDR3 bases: TGTGCCAGTAGTATTATATTAGCGGGGGGACACAATGAGCAGTTCTTC. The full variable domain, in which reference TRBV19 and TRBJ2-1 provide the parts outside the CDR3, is DGGITQSPKYLFRKEGQNVTLSCEQNLNHDAMYWYRQDPGQGLRLIYYSQIVNDFQKGDIAEGYSVSREKKESFPLTVTSAQKNPTAFYLCASSIILAGGHNEQFFGPGTRLTVL.

CDR3 in DNA: TGTGCCAGCAGCTTCTCAAGCGGGGGGGCTAGTACAGATACGCAGTATTTT. Amino acid sequence: CASSFSSGGASTDTQYF. This sequence joins TRBV7-9 and TRBJ2-3, with 10 bases identical to TRBD2. Germline-derived CDR1 and CDR2 are SEHNR and FQNEAQ (reference sequence). The CDR3 runs 17 residues. V shed 3 bases and J 3 bases; nucleotides not matched to a gene: 9.

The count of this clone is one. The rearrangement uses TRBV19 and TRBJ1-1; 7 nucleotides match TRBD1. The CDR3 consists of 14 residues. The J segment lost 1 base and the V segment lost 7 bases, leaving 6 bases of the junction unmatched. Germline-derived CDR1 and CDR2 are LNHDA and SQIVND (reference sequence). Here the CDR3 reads CASNAGQRNTEAFF. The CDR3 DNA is TGTGCCAGTAATGCGGGACAGAGGAACACTGAAGCTTTCTTT. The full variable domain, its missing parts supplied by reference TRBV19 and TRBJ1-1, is DGGITQSPKYLFRKEGQNVTLSCEQNLNHDAMYWYRQDPGQGLRLIYYSQIVNDFQKGDIAEGYSVSREKKESFPLTVTSAQKNPTAFYLCASNAGQRNTEAFFGQGTRLTVV.

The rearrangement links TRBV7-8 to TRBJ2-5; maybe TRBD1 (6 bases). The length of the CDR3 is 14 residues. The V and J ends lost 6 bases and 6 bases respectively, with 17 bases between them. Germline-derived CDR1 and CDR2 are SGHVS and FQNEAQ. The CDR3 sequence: CASRLSGELKTQYF. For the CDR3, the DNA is TGTGCCAGCAGGCTATCAGGGGAACTAAAGACCCAGTACTTC.

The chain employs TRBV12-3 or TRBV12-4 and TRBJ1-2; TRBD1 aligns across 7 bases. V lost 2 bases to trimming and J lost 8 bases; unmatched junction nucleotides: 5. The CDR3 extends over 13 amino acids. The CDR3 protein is CASSLKGAWGYTF. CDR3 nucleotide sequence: TGTGCCAGCAGTTTAAAGGGGGCATGGGGCTACACCTTC.

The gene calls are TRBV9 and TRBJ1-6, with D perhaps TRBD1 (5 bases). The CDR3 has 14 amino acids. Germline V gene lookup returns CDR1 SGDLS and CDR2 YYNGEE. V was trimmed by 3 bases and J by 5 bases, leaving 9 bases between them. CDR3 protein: CASSARVNNSPLHF. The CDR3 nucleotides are TGTGCCAGCAGCGCCAGGGTTAATAATTCACCCCTCCACTTT.